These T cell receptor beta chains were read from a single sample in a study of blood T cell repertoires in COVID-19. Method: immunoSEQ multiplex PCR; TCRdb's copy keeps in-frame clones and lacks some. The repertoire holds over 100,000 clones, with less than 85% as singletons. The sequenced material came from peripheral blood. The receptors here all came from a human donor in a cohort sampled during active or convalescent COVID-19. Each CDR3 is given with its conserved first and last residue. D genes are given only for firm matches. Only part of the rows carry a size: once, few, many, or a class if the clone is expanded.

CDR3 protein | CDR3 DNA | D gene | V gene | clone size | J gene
CASSLGGRFEQFF | TGCGCCAGCAGCCTCGGGGGACGGTTTGAGCAGTTCTTC | . | TRBV4-3 | . | TRBJ2-1
CASSLRDRDVDEQYF | TGTGCCAGCAGCTTGCGGGACAGGGATGTCGACGAGCAGTACTTC | TRBD1 | TRBV5-6 | . | TRBJ2-7
CASSLDPLAGGSTDTQYF | TGCGCCAGCAGCTTGGACCCCCTAGCGGGGGGAAGCACAGATACGCAGTATTTT | TRBD2 | TRBV5-1 | . | TRBJ2-3
CASSLSGGGKAGQYGYTF | TGTGCCAGCAGCTTAAGCGGCGGCGGAAAGGCCGGGCAATATGGCTACACCTTC | . | TRBV7-9 | . | TRBJ1-2
CASSYSILGNYNSPLHF | TGTGCCAGCAGTTACTCGATCTTGGGCAACTATAATTCACCCCTCCACTTT | . | TRBV6-2/TRBV6-3 | . | TRBJ1-6
CASSQVGVRGGSEAFF | TGCGCCAGCAGCCAAGTAGGGGTACGGGGGGGCTCTGAAGCTTTCTTT | . | TRBV4-3 | . | TRBJ1-1
CSVGTLGQETQYF | TGCAGCGTTGGGACACTTGGGCAAGAGACCCAGTACTTC | . | TRBV29-1 | . | TRBJ2-5
CASSLGDRGFGANVLTF | TGTGCCAGCAGCTTGGGGGACAGGGGTTTTGGGGCCAACGTCCTGACTTTC | TRBD1 | TRBV5-4 | . | TRBJ2-6
CASSQRTGPANTGELFF | TGTGCCAGCAGTCAAAGGACAGGGCCCGCGAACACCGGGGAGCTGTTTTTT | TRBD1 | TRBV6-2/TRBV6-3 | few | TRBJ2-2
CASSFDRVYEQYF | TGTGCCAGCAGCTTCGACAGGGTGTACGAGCAGTACTTC | TRBD1 | TRBV5-8 | . | TRBJ2-7
CASRTSGSYNEQFF | TGTGCCAGCAGGACTAGCGGGTCCTACAATGAGCAGTTCTTC | TRBD2 | TRBV3-1/TRBV3-2 | . | TRBJ2-1
CASSLVAVTNTEAFF | TGTGCCAGCAGCTTAGTCGCGGTTACTAACACTGAAGCTTTCTTT | . | TRBV7-2 | . | TRBJ1-1
CASRGTGNQPQHF | TGTGCCAGCAGGGGGACAGGGAATCAGCCCCAGCATTTT | TRBD1 | TRBV6-5 | few | TRBJ1-5
CSASYLAGGLRGTDTQYF | TGCAGTGCTAGTTATCTAGCGGGGGGGCTACGGGGCACAGATACGCAGTATTTT | TRBD2 | TRBV20-1 | . | TRBJ2-3
CASSITGVSGNTIYF | TGTGCCAGCAGCATTACAGGGGTCTCTGGAAACACCATATATTTT | TRBD1 | TRBV7-2 | . | TRBJ1-3
CASSPPREWGNEQFF | TGTGCCAGCTCACCACCCCGGGAGTGGGGGAATGAGCAGTTCTTC | . | TRBV18 | once | TRBJ2-1
CASSSVAGFLADTQYF | TGTGCCAGCAGCTCCGTAGCGGGATTTCTCGCAGATACGCAGTATTTT | TRBD2 | TRBV7-2 | few | TRBJ2-3
CASSLGQGVGETQYF | TGCGCCAGCAGCCTCGGACAGGGGGTGGGGGAGACCCAGTACTTC | TRBD1 | TRBV4-3 | . | TRBJ2-5
CASSPYRNQPQHF | TGTGCCAGCAGCCCCTACAGGAATCAGCCCCAGCATTTT | . | TRBV5-6 | . | TRBJ1-5
CASSQEHRSIYNSPLHF | TGTGCCAGCAGCCAGGAACATAGGAGCATCTATAATTCACCCCTCCACTTT | . | TRBV3-1/TRBV3-2 | once | TRBJ1-6
CASSQEVAGGHNTDTQYF | TGCGCCAGCAGCCAAGAAGTAGCGGGGGGCCATAACACAGATACGCAGTATTTT | TRBD2 | TRBV4-3 | . | TRBJ2-3
CASSSPTGLNYGYTF | TGTGCCAGCAGCTCGCCGACAGGGTTAAACTATGGCTACACCTTC | TRBD1 | TRBV5-4 | . | TRBJ1-2
CASSLTGSHEQFF | TGTGCCAGCAGCCTAACAGGGAGCCATGAGCAGTTCTTC | . | TRBV11-3 | . | TRBJ2-1
CASSLTSGGSYNEQFF | TGTGCCAGCAGCTTAACTAGCGGGGGGTCCTACAATGAGCAGTTCTTC | TRBD2 | TRBV11-2 | . | TRBJ2-1
CASRKDRGTRTGELFF | TGTGCCAGCAGGAAAGACAGGGGAACTAGAACCGGGGAGCTGTTTTTT | TRBD1 | TRBV2 | . | TRBJ2-2
CASSLGGLETQYF | TGTGCCAGCAGCTTAGGAGGGCTGGAGACCCAGTACTTC | . | TRBV7-7 | . | TRBJ2-5
CASSPVLQGSHEQYF | TGTGCCAGCTCACCCGTATTGCAGGGTTCCCACGAGCAGTACTTC | . | TRBV18 | . | TRBJ2-7
CASSQDPGSTYEQYF | TGTGCCAGCAGCCAAGATCCGGGATCAACTTACGAGCAGTACTTC | . | TRBV3-1/TRBV3-2 | . | TRBJ2-7
CARLPNYGYTF | TGTGCCAGACTACCTAACTATGGCTACACCTTC | . | TRBV14 | . | TRBJ1-2